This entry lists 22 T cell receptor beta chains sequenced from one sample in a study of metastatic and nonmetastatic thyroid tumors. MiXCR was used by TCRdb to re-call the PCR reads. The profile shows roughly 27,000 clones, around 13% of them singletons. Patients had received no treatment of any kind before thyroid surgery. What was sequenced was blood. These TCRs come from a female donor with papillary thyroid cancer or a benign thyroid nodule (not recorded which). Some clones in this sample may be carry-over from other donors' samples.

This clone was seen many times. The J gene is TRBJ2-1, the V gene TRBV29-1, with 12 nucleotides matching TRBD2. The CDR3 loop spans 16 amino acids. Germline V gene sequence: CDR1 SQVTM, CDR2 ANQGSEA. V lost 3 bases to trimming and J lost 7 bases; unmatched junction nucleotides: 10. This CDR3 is CSVDPRLAGVGNEQFF. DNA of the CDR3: TGCAGCGTTGACCCGAGACTAGCGGGAGTAGGAAATGAGCAGTTCTTC.

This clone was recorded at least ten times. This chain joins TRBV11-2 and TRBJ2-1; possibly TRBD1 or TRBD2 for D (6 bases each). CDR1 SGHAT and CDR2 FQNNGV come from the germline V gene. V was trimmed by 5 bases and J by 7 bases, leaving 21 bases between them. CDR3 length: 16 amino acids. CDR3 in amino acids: CASSQTRGGLGNEQFF. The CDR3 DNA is TGTGCCAGCAGCCAGACTAGAGGGGGACTTGGGAATGAGCAGTTCTTC.

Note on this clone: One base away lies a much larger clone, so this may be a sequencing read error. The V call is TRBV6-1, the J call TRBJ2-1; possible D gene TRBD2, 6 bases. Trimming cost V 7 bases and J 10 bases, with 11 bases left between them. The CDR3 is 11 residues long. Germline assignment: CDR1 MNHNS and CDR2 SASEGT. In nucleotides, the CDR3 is TGTGCCAGCAATCCAAGCGGGGAGCAGTTCTTC. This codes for CASNPSGEQFF.

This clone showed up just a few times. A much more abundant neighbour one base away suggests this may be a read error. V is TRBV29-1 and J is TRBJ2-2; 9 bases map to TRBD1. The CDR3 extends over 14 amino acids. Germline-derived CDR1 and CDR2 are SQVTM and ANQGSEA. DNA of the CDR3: TGCAGCGTAAGACAGGGGGTGGACACCGTGGAGCTGTTTTTT. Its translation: CSVRQGVDTVELFF.

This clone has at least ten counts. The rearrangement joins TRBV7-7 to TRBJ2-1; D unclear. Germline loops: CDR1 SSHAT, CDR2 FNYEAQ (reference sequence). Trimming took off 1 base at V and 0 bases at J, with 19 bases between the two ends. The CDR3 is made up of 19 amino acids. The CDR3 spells CASSLVFRQERASYNEQFF. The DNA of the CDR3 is TGTGCCAGCAGCTTAGTATTTAGGCAGGAAAGGGCCTCCTACAATGAGCAGTTCTTC.

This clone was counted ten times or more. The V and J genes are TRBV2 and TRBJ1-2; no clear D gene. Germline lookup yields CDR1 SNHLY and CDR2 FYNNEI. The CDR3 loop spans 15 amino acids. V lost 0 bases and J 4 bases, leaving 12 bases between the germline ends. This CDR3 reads CASSEALGQSYGYTF. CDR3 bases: TGTGCCAGCAGTGAAGCGCTCGGGCAGAGCTATGGCTACACCTTC.

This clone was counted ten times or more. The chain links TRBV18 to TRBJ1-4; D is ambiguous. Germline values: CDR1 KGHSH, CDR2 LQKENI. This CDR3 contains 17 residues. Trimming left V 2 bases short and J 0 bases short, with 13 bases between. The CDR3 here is CASSPRRTRATNEKLFF. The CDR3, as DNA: TGTGCCAGCTCACCAAGGAGGACCCGTGCAACTAATGAAAAACTGTTTTTT.

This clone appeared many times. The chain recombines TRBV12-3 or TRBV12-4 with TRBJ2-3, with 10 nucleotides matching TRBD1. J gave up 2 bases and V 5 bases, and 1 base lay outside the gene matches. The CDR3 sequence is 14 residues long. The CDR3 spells CASSGQGVTDTQYF. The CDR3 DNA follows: TGTGCCAGCAGTGGACAGGGGGTCACAGATACGCAGTATTTT.

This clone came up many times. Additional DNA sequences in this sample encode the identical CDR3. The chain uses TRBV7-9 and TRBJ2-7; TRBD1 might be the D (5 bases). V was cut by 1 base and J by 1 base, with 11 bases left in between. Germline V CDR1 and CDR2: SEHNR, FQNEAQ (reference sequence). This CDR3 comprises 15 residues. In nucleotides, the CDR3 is TGTGCCAGCAGCTTAGAACAGGTGCTTTCCTACGAGCAGTACTTC. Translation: CASSLEQVLSYEQYF.

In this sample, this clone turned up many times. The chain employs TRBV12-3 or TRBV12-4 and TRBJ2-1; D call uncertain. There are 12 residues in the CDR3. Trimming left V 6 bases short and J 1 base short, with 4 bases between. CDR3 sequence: CASRGSYNEQFF. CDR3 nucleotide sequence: TGTGCCAGCAGAGGGTCCTACAATGAGCAGTTCTTC.

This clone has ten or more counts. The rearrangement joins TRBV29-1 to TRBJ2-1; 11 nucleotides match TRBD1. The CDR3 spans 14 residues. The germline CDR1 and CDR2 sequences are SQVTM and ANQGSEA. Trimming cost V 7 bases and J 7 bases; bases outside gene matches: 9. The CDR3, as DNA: TGCAGCGCCGCCGGGACAGGGGGGAGAAATGAGCAGTTCTTC. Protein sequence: CSAAGTGGRNEQFF.

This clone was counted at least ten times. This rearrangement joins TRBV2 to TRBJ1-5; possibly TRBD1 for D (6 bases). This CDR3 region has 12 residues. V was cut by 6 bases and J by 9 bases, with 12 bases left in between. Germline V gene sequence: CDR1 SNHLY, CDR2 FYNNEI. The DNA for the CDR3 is TGTGCCAGCAGCCTTGGACAGCCGCCCCAGCATTTT. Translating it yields CASSLGQPPQHF.

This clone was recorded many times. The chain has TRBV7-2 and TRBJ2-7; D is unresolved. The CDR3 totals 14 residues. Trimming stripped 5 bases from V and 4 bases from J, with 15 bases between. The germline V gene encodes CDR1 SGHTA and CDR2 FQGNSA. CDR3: CASSRRRSLYEQYF. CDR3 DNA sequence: TGTGCCAGCAGCCGCAGGCGGTCCTTATACGAGCAGTACTTC.

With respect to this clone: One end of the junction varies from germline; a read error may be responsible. This CDR3 reads CSAGTADTESFF. In nucleotides, the CDR3 is TGCAGTGCTGGGACAGCGGACACTGAATCTTTCTTT. The V and J genes are TRBV20-1 and TRBJ1-1; 7 nucleotides match TRBD1. This CDR3 is 12 amino acids long. Per the germline V gene, CDR1 is DFQATT and CDR2 is SNEGSKA (reference sequence).

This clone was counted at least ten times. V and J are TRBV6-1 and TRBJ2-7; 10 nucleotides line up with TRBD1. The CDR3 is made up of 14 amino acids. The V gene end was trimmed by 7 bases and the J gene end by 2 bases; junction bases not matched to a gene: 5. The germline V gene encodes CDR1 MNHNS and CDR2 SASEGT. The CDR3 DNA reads TGTGCCAGCACCCCCGGACAGGGGGCCTACGAGCAGTACTTC. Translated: CASTPGQGAYEQYF.

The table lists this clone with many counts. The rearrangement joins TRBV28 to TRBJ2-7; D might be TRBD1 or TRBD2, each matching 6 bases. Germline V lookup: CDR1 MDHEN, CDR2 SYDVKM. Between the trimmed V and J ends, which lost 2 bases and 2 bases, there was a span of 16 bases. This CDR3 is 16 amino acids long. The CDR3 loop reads CASSLPWGAGAYEQYF. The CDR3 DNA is TGTGCCAGCAGTTTACCGTGGGGGGCAGGAGCCTACGAGCAGTACTTC.

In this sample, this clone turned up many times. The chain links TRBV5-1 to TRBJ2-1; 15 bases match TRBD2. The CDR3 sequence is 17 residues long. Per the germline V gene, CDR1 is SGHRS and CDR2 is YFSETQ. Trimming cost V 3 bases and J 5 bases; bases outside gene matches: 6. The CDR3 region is CASSWTSGRARHNEQFF. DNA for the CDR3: TGCGCCAGCAGCTGGACTAGCGGGAGGGCCCGGCACAATGAGCAGTTCTTC.

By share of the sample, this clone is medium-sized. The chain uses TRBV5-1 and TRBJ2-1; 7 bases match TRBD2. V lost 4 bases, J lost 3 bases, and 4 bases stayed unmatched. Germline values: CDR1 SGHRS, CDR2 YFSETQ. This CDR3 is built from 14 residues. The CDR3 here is CASSTGLVYNEQFF. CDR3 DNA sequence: TGCGCCAGCAGCACCGGACTAGTCTACAATGAGCAGTTCTTC.

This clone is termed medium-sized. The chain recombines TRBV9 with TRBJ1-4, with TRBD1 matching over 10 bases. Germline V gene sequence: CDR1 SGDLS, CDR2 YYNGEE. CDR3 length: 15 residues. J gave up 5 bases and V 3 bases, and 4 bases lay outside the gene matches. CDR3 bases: TGTGCCAGCAGCGGGCCGGGACAGGGGAATGAAAAACTGTTTTTT. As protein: CASSGPGQGNEKLFF.

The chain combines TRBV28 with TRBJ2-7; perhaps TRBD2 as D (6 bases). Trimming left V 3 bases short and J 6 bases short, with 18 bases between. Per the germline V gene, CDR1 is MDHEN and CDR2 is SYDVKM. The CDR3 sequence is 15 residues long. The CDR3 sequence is CASSFARLVVGEQYF. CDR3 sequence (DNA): TGTGCCAGCAGTTTTGCCCGACTAGTAGTTGGCGAGCAGTACTTC.

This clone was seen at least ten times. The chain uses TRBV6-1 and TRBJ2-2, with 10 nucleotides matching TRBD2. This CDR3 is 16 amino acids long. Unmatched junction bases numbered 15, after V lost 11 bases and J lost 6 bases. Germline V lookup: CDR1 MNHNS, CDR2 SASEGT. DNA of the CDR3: TGTGCCCACAGCCCCTCCCCCAGCGGGAGGGCCGGGGAGCTGTTTTTT. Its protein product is CAHSPSPSGRAGELFF.

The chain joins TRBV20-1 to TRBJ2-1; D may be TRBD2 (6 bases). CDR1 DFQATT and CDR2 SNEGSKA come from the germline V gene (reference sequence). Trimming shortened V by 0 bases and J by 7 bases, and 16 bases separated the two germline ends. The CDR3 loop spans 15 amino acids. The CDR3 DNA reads TGCAGTGCTAGAGATGGGCTGGAGGGTGGGAATGAGCAGTTCTTC. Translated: CSARDGLEGGNEQFF.